This record looks at one TCR beta chain sequence and its context. No antigen is known for it. This record comes from a study of cytomegalovirus exposure and HLA in healthy donors. V was pared by 4 bases and J by 4 bases, with 6 bases of the junction left unmatched. Per the germline V gene, CDR1 is SGHNT and CDR2 is YYREEE (reference sequence). CDR3 size: 15 residues. Whole-study findings and limits: Reported results showed that the classifier diagnosed cytomegalovirus status with high specificity and sensitivity.

The PCR had 60 Vbeta and 13 Jbeta primers. Produced via immunoSEQ multiplex PCR; TCRdb's table is partial and in-frame only. Counted here are some 110,000 clones, approximately 83% occurring once; the ten biggest clones make up about 5.9%. The chain couples TRBV5-4 to TRBJ2-1; 9 bases align to TRBD1. The specimen was PBMCs. The receptor was derived from a man aged 18-30 years in good health and CMV-seronegative. The CDR3 reads CASSPPTGGYNEQFF. In DNA form, the CDR3 reads TGTGCCAGCAGCCCACCGACAGGGGGGTACAATGAGCAGTTCTTC.